This T cell receptor (beta chain) was observed in a study of molecular identifiers for immune sequencing clone quantification. J lost 3 bases, V lost 1 base, and 6 bases had no gene match. The CDR3 spans 16 residues. Germline V gene lookup returns CDR1 SGHAT and CDR2 FQNNGV. TCRdb re-called the PCR reads through MiXCR, storing one row per CDR3 protein. This table holds about 70,000 distinct CDR3 sequences, around a sixth found once. The sample comprised naive CD8+ T cells from blood, with Jurkat cell RNA spiked in. Subset of the sample: FACS-sorted CD8+CD4-CCR7+CD45RA+ naive T cells. The TCR comes from a human donor in good health. Some libraries in this study had Jurkat cell RNA spiked in. The chain couples TRBV11-2 to TRBJ2-7; TRBD2 matches at 10 bases. CDR3 sequence (DNA): TGTGCCAGCAGCTTAGGTTCACTAGCGGGAAGCTACGAGCAGTACTTC. Encoded protein: CASSLGSLAGSYEQYF.